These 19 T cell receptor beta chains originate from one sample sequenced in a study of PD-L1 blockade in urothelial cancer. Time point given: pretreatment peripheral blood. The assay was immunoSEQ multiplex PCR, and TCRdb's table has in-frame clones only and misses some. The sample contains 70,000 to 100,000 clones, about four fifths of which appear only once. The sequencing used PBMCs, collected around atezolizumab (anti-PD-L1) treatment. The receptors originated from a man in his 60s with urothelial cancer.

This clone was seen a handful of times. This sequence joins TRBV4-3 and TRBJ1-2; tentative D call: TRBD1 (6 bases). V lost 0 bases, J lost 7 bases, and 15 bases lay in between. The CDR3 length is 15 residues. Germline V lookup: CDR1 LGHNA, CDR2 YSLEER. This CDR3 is CASSQERGGIFGYTF. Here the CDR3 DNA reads TGCGCCAGCAGCCAAGAGAGAGGGGGAATATTTGGCTACACCTTC.

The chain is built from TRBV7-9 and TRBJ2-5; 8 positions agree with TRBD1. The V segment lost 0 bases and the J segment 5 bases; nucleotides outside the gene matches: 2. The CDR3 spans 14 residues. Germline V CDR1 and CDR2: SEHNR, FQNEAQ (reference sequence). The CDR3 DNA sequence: TGTGCCAGCAGCTTAGCCAGGGGGCTGGAGACCCAGTACTTC. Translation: CASSLARGLETQYF.

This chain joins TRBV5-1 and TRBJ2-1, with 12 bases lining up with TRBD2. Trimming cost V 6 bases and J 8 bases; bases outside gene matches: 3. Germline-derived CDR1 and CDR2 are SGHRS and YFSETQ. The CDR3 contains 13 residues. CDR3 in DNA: TGCGCCAGCACTAGCGGGGGGGGATATGAGCAGTTCTTC. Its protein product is CASTSGGGYEQFF.

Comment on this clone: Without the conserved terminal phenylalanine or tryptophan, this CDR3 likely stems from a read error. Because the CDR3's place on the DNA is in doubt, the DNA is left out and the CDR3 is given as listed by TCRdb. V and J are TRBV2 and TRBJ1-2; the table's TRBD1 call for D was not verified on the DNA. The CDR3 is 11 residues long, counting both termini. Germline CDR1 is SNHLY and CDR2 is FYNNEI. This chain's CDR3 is CASSGQGGMEI.

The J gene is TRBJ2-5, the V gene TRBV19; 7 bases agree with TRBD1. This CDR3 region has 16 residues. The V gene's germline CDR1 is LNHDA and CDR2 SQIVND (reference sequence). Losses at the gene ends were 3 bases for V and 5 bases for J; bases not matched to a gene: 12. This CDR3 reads CASSIGQARERETQYF. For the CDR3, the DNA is TGTGCCAGTAGTATTGGACAGGCTAGGGAACGGGAGACCCAGTACTTC.

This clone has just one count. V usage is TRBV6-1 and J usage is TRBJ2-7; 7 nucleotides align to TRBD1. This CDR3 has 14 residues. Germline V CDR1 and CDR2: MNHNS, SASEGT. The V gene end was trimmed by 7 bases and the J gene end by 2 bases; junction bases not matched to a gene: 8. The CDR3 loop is CASTFFTGAYEQYF. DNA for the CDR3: TGTGCCAGCACCTTTTTCACAGGGGCCTACGAGCAGTACTTC.

In DNA form, the CDR3 reads TGCGCCAGCAGCCAAGCCTGGCGGGGGCACCAAGAGACCCAGTACTTC. This translates into CASSQAWRGHQETQYF. This chain joins TRBV4-3 and TRBJ2-5, with a tentative D call TRBD2 (7 bases). CDR3 size: 16 residues. In germline, CDR1 is LGHNA, CDR2 YSLEER. Trimming left V 1 base short and J 0 bases short, with 12 bases between.

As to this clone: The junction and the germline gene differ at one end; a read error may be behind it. The CDR3 DNA sequence: TGCGCCGGCAGCTTGGCAGCGTTCGGGAGTAAAACCTACGAGCAGTACTTC. This gives the protein CAGSLAAFGSKTYEQYF. This sequence joins TRBV5-6 and TRBJ2-7; weak D call: TRBD2 (6 bases). CDR1 is SGHDT, CDR2 YYEEEE, per germline. The CDR3 is made up of 17 amino acids.

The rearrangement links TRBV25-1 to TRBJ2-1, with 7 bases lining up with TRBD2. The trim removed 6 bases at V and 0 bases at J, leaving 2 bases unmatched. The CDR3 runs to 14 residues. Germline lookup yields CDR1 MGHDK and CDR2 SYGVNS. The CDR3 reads CASRLASSYNEQFF. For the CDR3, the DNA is TGTGCCAGCAGACTAGCGTCCTCCTACAATGAGCAGTTCTTC.

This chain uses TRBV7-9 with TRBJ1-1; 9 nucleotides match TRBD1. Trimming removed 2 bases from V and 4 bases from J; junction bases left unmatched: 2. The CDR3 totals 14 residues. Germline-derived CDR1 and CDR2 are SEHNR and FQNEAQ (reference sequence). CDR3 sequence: CASSLRQGGTEAFF. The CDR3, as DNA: TGTGCCAGCAGCTTACGACAGGGGGGCACTGAAGCTTTCTTT. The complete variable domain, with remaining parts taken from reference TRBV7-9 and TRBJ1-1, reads DTGVSQNPRHKITKRGQNVTFRCDPISEHNRLYWYRQTLGQGPEFLTYFQNEAQLEKSRLLSDRFSAERPKGSFSTLEIQRTEQGDSAMYLCASSLRQGGTEAFFGQGTRLTVV.

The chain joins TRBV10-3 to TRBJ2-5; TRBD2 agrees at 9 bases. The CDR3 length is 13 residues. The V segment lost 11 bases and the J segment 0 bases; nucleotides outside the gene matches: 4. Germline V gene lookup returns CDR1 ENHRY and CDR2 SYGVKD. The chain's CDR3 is CASRTSDQETQYF. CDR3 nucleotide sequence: TGTGCCTCTCGGACTAGCGACCAAGAGACCCAGTACTTC.

The CDR3 reads CASKLAGTGANVLTF. CDR3 in DNA: TGTGCCAGCAAACTCGCAGGGACTGGGGCCAACGTCCTGACTTTC. This chain connects TRBV28 to TRBJ2-6, with a tentative D call TRBD1 (5 bases). V dropped 7 bases and J dropped 2 bases, with 12 bases sitting between them. Germline V gene lookup returns CDR1 MDHEN and CDR2 SYDVKM. The CDR3 contains 15 residues.

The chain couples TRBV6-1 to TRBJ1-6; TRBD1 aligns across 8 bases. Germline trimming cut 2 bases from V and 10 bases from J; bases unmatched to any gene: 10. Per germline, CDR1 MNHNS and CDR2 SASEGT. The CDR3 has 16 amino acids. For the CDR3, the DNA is TGTGCCAGCAGTGAAATATATTACAGGGGGGAGTCACCCCTCCACTTT. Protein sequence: CASSEIYYRGESPLHF.

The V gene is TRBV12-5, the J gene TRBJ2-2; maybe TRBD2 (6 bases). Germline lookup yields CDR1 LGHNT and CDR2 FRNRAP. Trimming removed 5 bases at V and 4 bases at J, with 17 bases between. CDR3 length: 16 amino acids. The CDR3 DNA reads TGTGCTAGTGGTCTCCTTAGCGGAGCCTTCACCGGGGAGCTGTTTTTT. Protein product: CASGLLSGAFTGELFF.

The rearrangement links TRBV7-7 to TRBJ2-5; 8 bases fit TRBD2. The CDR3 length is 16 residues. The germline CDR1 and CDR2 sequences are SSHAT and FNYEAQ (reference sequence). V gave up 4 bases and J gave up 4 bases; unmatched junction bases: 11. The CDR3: CASSSGTRIFGETQYF. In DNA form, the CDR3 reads TGTGCCAGCAGCTCCGGGACTAGGATTTTCGGAGAGACCCAGTACTTC.

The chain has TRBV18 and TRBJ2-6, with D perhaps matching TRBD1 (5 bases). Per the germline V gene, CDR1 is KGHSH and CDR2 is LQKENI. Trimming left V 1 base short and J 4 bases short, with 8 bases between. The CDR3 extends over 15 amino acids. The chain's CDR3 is CASSPLRQGANVLTF. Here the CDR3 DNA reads TGTGCCAGCTCACCACTCCGACAGGGGGCCAACGTCCTGACTTTC.

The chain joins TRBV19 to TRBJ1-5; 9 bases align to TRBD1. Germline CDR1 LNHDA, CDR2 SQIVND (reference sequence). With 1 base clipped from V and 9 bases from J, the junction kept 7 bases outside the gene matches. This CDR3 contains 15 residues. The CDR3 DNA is TGTGCCAGTAGTATAGGGGACAGGGCCGGGCGGCCCCAGCATTTT. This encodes CASSIGDRAGRPQHF.

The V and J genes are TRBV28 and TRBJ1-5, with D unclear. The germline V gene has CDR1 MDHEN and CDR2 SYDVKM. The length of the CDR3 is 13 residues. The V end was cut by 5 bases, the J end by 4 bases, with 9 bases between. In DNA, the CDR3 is TGTGCCAGCAGTAGACTAACTAATCAGCCCCAGCATTTT. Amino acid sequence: CASSRLTNQPQHF.

The CDR3: CASSKTRTGELFF. In DNA form, the CDR3 reads TGTGCCAGTAGTAAAACAAGAACCGGGGAGCTGTTTTTT. This chain joins TRBV19 and TRBJ2-2; no firm D call. The germline CDR1 and CDR2 sequences are LNHDA and SQIVND (reference sequence). The CDR3 is 13 residues long. V lost 4 bases and J lost 5, with 8 bases in between.